This passage covers 5 T cell receptor beta chains from one sample sequenced in a study of shared clonotypes between healthy human individuals. The data were produced by immunoSEQ multiplex PCR, yet TCRdb's version contains in-frame clones alone and is incomplete. This table holds 2 million to 3 million clones, approximately 94% found once. The sample was naive CD4+ T cells sorted from blood. Specified subset: CD45RA+ positively selected. Source of these receptors: a man aged 18 to 35 in good health.

V gene TRBV2 combines with J gene TRBJ2-2; either TRBD1 or TRBD2 may fit D (5 bases each). The V and J ends lost 4 bases and 0 bases respectively, with 9 bases between them. CDR1 SNHLY and CDR2 FYNNEI come from the germline V gene. The CDR3 totals 15 residues. CDR3 DNA sequence: TGTGCCAGCAGTGTAGAGGGGACGAACACCGGGGAGCTGTTTTTT. As protein: CASSVEGTNTGELFF.

CDR3 sequence: CASSPVTGVGYNEQFF. The CDR3 nucleotides read TGTGCCAGCAGCCCTGTAACAGGGGTCGGTTACAATGAGCAGTTCTTC. The chain is built from TRBV11-2 and TRBJ2-1; 7 bases map to TRBD1. The germline V gene has CDR1 SGHAT and CDR2 FQNNGV. J gave up 4 bases and V 5 bases, and 11 bases lay outside the gene matches. The CDR3 runs 16 residues.

The chain joins TRBV27 to TRBJ1-1; D remains ambiguous. Trimming stripped 2 bases from V and 1 base from J, with 8 bases between. This CDR3 has 14 residues. Germline-derived CDR1 and CDR2 are MNHEY and SMNVEV (reference sequence). The CDR3 reads CASSLRAENTEAFF. The CDR3 coding sequence is TGTGCCAGCAGTTTAAGGGCTGAGAACACTGAAGCTTTCTTT.

V gene TRBV13 combines with J gene TRBJ2-3, with D possibly being TRBD2 (6 bases). Germline V gives CDR1 PRHDT, CDR2 FYEKMQ (reference sequence). Between the trimmed V and J ends, which lost 5 bases and 0 bases, there was a span of 18 bases. The CDR3 has 17 amino acids. The CDR3 here is CASSQGGKFKSTDTQYF. The CDR3 DNA reads TGTGCCAGCAGCCAAGGAGGGAAGTTTAAGAGCACAGATACGCAGTATTTT.

The CDR3 loop is CASGVSAGGWIGTDTQYF. Written as DNA, the CDR3 is TGTGCCAGCGGCGTTTCAGCGGGAGGGTGGATTGGCACAGATACGCAGTATTTT. The rearrangement joins TRBV11-2 to TRBJ2-3, with 10 bases matching TRBD2. The CDR3 is 18 amino acids. V was pared by 8 bases and J by 1 base, with 15 bases of the junction left unmatched. The germline CDR1 and CDR2 sequences are SGHAT and FQNNGV.